This passage covers 12 T cell receptor beta chains from one sample sequenced in a study of cytomegalovirus exposure and HLA in healthy donors. Primers included in the PCR were 60 Vbeta and 13 Jbeta primers. Generated by immunoSEQ multiplex PCR, the TCRdb table keeps only in-frame clones and is missing some. The sample lists roughly 90,000 clones, roughly 84% seen once, with about 2.1% in the top ten. The material sequenced was PBMCs. The receptors stem from a man aged 18-30 years in good health and CMV-seronegative.

The rearrangement uses TRBV18 and TRBJ1-2; possible D gene TRBD1, 6 bases. Germline V lookup: CDR1 KGHSH, CDR2 LQKENI. Trimming left V 3 bases short and J 7 bases short, with 12 bases between. The CDR3 runs to 13 residues. This chain's CDR3 is CASSPDSLGGYTF. In DNA, the CDR3 is TGTGCCAGCTCACCGGACAGCCTGGGTGGCTACACCTTC.

The V call is TRBV14, the J call TRBJ2-1, with 7 nucleotides matching TRBD2. J gave up 4 bases and V 1 base, and 7 bases lay outside the gene matches. Per the germline V gene, CDR1 is SGHDN and CDR2 is FVKESK. CDR3 length: 16 residues. For the CDR3, the DNA is TGTGCCAGCAGCCAAGGGGGAGCGGGAATTTACAATGAGCAGTTCTTC. As protein: CASSQGGAGIYNEQFF. The variable domain in full, with the rest retrieved from reference TRBV14 and TRBJ2-1, is EAGVTQFPSHSVIEKGQTVTLRCDPISGHDNLYWYRRVMGKEIKFLLHFVKESKQDESGMPNNRFLAERTGGTYSTLKVQPAELEDSGVYFCASSQGGAGIYNEQFFGPGTRLTVL.

V usage is TRBV15 and J usage is TRBJ1-1; weak D call: TRBD1 (5 bases). The CDR3 runs 13 residues. Per the germline V gene, CDR1 is LNHNV and CDR2 is YYDKDF (reference sequence). Between the trimmed V and J ends, which lost 2 bases and 4 bases, there was a span of 8 bases. The CDR3 sequence: CATSRRGGTEAFF. For the CDR3, the DNA is TGTGCCACCAGCAGAAGGGGAGGCACTGAAGCTTTCTTT.

This chain connects TRBV29-1 to TRBJ2-1; 14 nucleotides agree with TRBD2. CDR1 is SQVTM, CDR2 ANQGSEA, per germline. The CDR3 is made up of 14 amino acids. V lost 6 bases to trimming and J lost 7 bases; unmatched junction nucleotides: 5. CDR3 nucleotide sequence: TGCAGCGTCGGGACTAGCGGGAGTATGAATGAGCAGTTCTTC. This sequence encodes CSVGTSGSMNEQFF.

V and J are TRBV19 and TRBJ1-1; no definite D call. Germline V gene sequence: CDR1 LNHDA, CDR2 SQIVND (reference sequence). This CDR3 is built from 14 residues. V was cut by 4 bases and J by 0 bases, with 9 bases left in between. The CDR3 spells CASSNRHLNTEAFF. Here the CDR3 DNA reads TGTGCCAGTAGTAATCGACACCTGAACACTGAAGCTTTCTTT.

This chain joins TRBV19 and TRBJ1-1; tentative D call: TRBD1 (5 bases). The CDR3 sequence is 16 residues long. Trimming shortened V by 2 bases and J by 0 bases, and 13 bases separated the two germline ends. Germline assignment: CDR1 LNHDA and CDR2 SQIVND (reference sequence). CDR3 loop: CASSIRRGDMNTEAFF. In DNA form, the CDR3 reads TGTGCCAGTAGTATAAGGAGGGGAGACATGAACACTGAAGCTTTCTTT.

The chain combines TRBV7-6 with TRBJ2-7, with 14 bases fitting TRBD2. The CDR3 runs 20 residues. Germline V gives CDR1 SGHVS, CDR2 FNYEAQ. Germline trimming cut 5 bases from V and 7 bases from J; bases unmatched to any gene: 22. The CDR3 DNA is TGTGCCAGCAGCCCCGAAACGGAGCCGGGACTAGCGGGAGCTCCGGAGGAGCAGTACTTC. It specifies CASSPETEPGLAGAPEEQYF.

V is TRBV4-1 and J is TRBJ2-5; 9 bases are a match to TRBD2. Trimming took 4 bases from V and 0 from J; bases not matched to a gene: 18. The CDR3 totals 20 residues. Germline CDR1 is MGHRA and CDR2 is YSYEKL. CDR3 bases: TGCGCCAGCAGCCCACTTGATGCGGGAGGGCCGCAGAAGTACCAAGAGACCCAGTACTTC. Translated, it gives CASSPLDAGGPQKYQETQYF.

This chain connects TRBV5-6 to TRBJ2-7; D is ambiguous. V shed 1 base and J shed 7 bases, with 9 bases lying between them. CDR3 size: 12 residues. Germline lookup yields CDR1 SGHDT and CDR2 YYEEEE. CDR3 amino acids: CASSLIPVEQYF. DNA of the CDR3: TGTGCCAGCAGCTTGATCCCGGTGGAGCAGTACTTC.

The rearrangement joins TRBV7-2 to TRBJ2-5; 7 nucleotides line up with TRBD2. The CDR3 is 16 amino acids. Trimming at V came to 1 base and at J to 1 base, leaving 6 bases not matched to a gene. The germline gives CDR1 SGHTA, CDR2 FQGNSA. In DNA, the CDR3 is TGTGCCAGCAGCTTAGGGGTAGCGGGTAGCCAAGAGACCCAGTACTTC. Translated: CASSLGVAGSQETQYF.

The V gene is TRBV7-6, the J gene TRBJ1-1; no clear D. CDR1 is SGHVS, CDR2 FNYEAQ, per germline. CDR3 size: 12 residues. V gave up 5 bases and J gave up 4 bases, with 8 bases separating them. The chain's CDR3 is CASSPQSTEAFF. CDR3 sequence (DNA): TGTGCCAGCAGCCCACAGAGCACTGAAGCTTTCTTT. The full variable domain, in which reference TRBV7-6 and TRBJ1-1 provide the parts outside the CDR3, is GAGVSQSPRYKVTKRGQDVALRCDPISGHVSLYWYRQALGQGPEFLTYFNYEAQQDKSGLPNDRFSAERPEGSISTLTIQRTEQRDSAMYRCASSPQSTEAFFGQGTRLTVV.

The chain has TRBV19 and TRBJ2-7; TRBD1 matches at 8 bases. This CDR3 spans 16 amino acids. Trimming took 4 bases from V and 1 from J; bases not matched to a gene: 9. Per the germline V gene, CDR1 is LNHDA and CDR2 is SQIVND (reference sequence). CDR3 region: CASSNPTRGQSYEQYF. CDR3 coding DNA: TGTGCCAGTAGTAACCCGACCAGGGGGCAATCCTACGAGCAGTACTTC.